These 20 T cell receptor beta chains originate from one sample sequenced in a study of blood T cell repertoires in COVID-19. The repertoire was sequenced with immunoSEQ multiplex PCR; TCRdb's copy has only in-frame clones and lacks some. The sample includes roughly 500,000 clones, approximately 90% of them seen just once. Specimen: PBMCs or T cells enriched from blood (not recorded which). The receptors shown here come from a middle-aged woman who had recovered from COVID-19.

The chain links TRBV3-1 (or the pseudogene TRBV3-2) to TRBJ1-5, with D maybe TRBD1 (5 bases). CDR3 size: 17 residues. The V end was cut by 0 bases, the J end by 4 bases, with 16 bases between. Germline V lookup: CDR1 LGHDT, CDR2 YNNKEL (reference sequence). The CDR3 coding sequence is TGTGCCAGCAGCCAAGATCTTCGGGGGTTGGCTAATCAGCCCCAGCATTTT. Protein: CASSQDLRGLANQPQHF.

The chain joins TRBV7-8 to TRBJ1-5; a weak D match, TRBD1 (6 bases). Trimming cost V 5 bases and J 0 bases, with 11 bases left between them. CDR1 and CDR2 (germline): SGHVS, FQNEAQ. The CDR3 consists of 15 residues. The CDR3 bases are TGTGCCAGCAGCGGAAGGACAGCTAGCAATCAGCCCCAGCATTTT. This gives the protein CASSGRTASNQPQHF.

The V gene is TRBV6-5, the J gene TRBJ2-1; D gene ambiguous. Germline-derived CDR1 and CDR2 are MNHEY and SVGAGI. The CDR3 is 15 amino acids. V lost 4 bases and J 0 bases, leaving 10 bases between the germline ends. CDR3 DNA: TGTGCCAGCAGTTTTAGAGTGAGCTCCTACAATGAGCAGTTCTTC. Translated, it gives CASSFRVSSYNEQFF.

CDR3 coding DNA: TGTGCCAGTACCCGGACTAGCATCGATGAGCAGTTCTTC. As protein: CASTRTSIDEQFF. This rearrangement joins TRBV19 to TRBJ2-1, with TRBD2 identical over 8 bases. The CDR3 consists of 13 residues. CDR1 and CDR2 (germline): LNHDA, SQIVND (reference sequence). Losses at the gene ends were 7 bases for V and 8 bases for J; bases not matched to a gene: 7.

The rearrangement joins TRBV12-3 or TRBV12-4 to TRBJ2-3; D call uncertain. CDR3 size: 11 residues. Deletions cut 4 bases from V and 8 bases from J, with 7 bases between. DNA of the CDR3: TGTGCCAGCAGTTATCTCGGTACGCAGTATTTT. It yields the protein CASSYLGTQYF.

The DNA for the CDR3 is TGTGCCAGCAGCCAAGAAAAGGGGGCAGGGGTTTTGGGCTATGGCTACACCTTC. Translated, it gives CASSQEKGAGVLGYGYTF. The chain links TRBV4-2 to TRBJ1-2; TRBD1 matches at 7 bases. J gave up 4 bases and V 0 bases, and 14 bases lay outside the gene matches. The germline V gene has CDR1 LGHNA and CDR2 YNFKEQ. CDR3 size: 18 residues.

This chain links TRBV6-5 with TRBJ1-2; D ambiguous. From germline, CDR1 is MNHEY and CDR2 SVGAGI. The CDR3 is 14 residues long. V lost 2 bases, J lost 5 bases, and 12 bases lay in between. In DNA form, the CDR3 reads TGTGCCAGCAGTTACCTGGACGGGAAGTATGGCTACACCTTC. This gives the protein CASSYLDGKYGYTF.

Here the CDR3 reads CASSIGGGTYYGYTF. CDR3 DNA sequence: TGTGCCAGTAGTATAGGGGGGGGGACCTACTATGGCTACACCTTC. J is TRBJ1-2 and V is TRBV19, with D perhaps TRBD1 (5 bases). Trimming cost V 1 base and J 3 bases, with 12 bases left between them. CDR1 is LNHDA and CDR2 is SQIVND in the germline V gene (reference sequence). This CDR3 is 15 amino acids long.

The rearrangement links TRBV7-2 to TRBJ1-5; 8 positions agree with TRBD1. V lost 4 bases and J lost 2; bases outside the gene matches: 1. The CDR3 loop spans 14 amino acids. Germline V CDR1 and CDR2: SGHTA, FQGNSA. CDR3 bases: TGTGCCAGCAGCTCGACAGGGGGCAATCAGCCCCAGCATTTT. The encoded protein is CASSSTGGNQPQHF.

This chain uses TRBV7-9 with TRBJ1-5, with TRBD1 matching over 10 bases. Per the germline V gene, CDR1 is SEHNR and CDR2 is FQNEAQ (reference sequence). The trim removed 5 bases at V and 4 bases at J, leaving 5 bases unmatched. The CDR3 contains 15 residues. CDR3 nucleotide sequence: TGTGCCAGCAGCCCCCGGACAGGGGGAAATCAGCCCCAGCATTTT. Translated, it gives CASSPRTGGNQPQHF.

The rearrangement uses TRBV11-2 and TRBJ1-1, with 12 bases matching TRBD1. The length of the CDR3 is 14 residues. CDR1 and CDR2 (germline): SGHAT, FQNNGV. V was clipped by 0 bases and J by 9 bases; unmatched bases: 2. CDR3 nucleotides: TGTGCCAGCAGCTTAGAAGGGACAGGGGGCAAAGCTTTCTTT. This codes for CASSLEGTGGKAFF.

The rearrangement joins TRBV10-1 to TRBJ2-1; a weak D match, TRBD2 (6 bases). V was clipped by 2 bases and J by 3 bases, with 17 bases between them. The CDR3 consists of 17 residues. Germline CDR1 reads WNHNN; CDR2 reads SYGVQD (reference sequence). CDR3 sequence reads: CASSEKSGRRNYNEQFF. DNA of the CDR3: TGCGCCAGCAGTGAGAAATCCGGGAGACGAAACTACAATGAGCAGTTCTTC.

This clone was counted once. The chain employs TRBV6-2 or TRBV6-3 and TRBJ2-2, with 9 bases identical to TRBD2. Germline V gives CDR1 MNHEY, CDR2 SVGEGT. The CDR3 length is 17 residues. The V segment lost 4 bases and the J segment 4 bases; nucleotides outside the gene matches: 10. Written as DNA, the CDR3 is TGTGCCAGCAGTTTATCCACCCGCGGGAGGGTCACCGGGGAGCTGTTTTTT. Its translation is CASSLSTRGRVTGELFF.

The V and J genes are TRBV6-5 and TRBJ2-5; D is uncertain. Germline V lookup: CDR1 MNHEY, CDR2 SVGAGI. The CDR3 extends over 14 amino acids. Between the trimmed V and J ends, which lost 0 bases and 6 bases, there was a span of 11 bases. CDR3 in DNA: TGTGCCAGCAGTTACTCGTCGAGCATACAGACCCAGTACTTC. This codes for CASSYSSSIQTQYF.

The rearrangement links TRBV29-1 to TRBJ1-2; D unclear. V lost 7 bases and J 7 bases, leaving 10 bases between the germline ends. From germline, CDR1 is SQVTM and CDR2 ANQGSEA. CDR3 length: 10 residues. CDR3: CSAYEGGYTF. The DNA of the CDR3 is TGCAGCGCCTATGAGGGTGGCTACACCTTC.

This chain joins TRBV7-8 and TRBJ1-2; TRBD1 agrees at 11 bases. Germline CDR1 reads SGHVS; CDR2 reads FQNEAQ. The V segment lost 2 bases and the J segment 3 bases; nucleotides outside the gene matches: 14. The CDR3 extends over 19 amino acids. The CDR3 DNA reads as TGTGCCAGCAGCTTATGGTCCGGGACAGGGGGTCGGCTCCACTATGGCTACACCTTC. Residues: CASSLWSGTGGRLHYGYTF. Variable domain in full (rest from reference TRBV7-8 and TRBJ1-2): GAGVSQSPRYKVAKRGQDVALRCDPISGHVSLFWYQQALGQGPEFLTYFQNEAQLDKSGLPSDRFFAERPEGSVSTLKIQRTQQEDSAVYLCASSLWSGTGGRLHYGYTFGSGTRLTVV.

The chain links TRBV7-9 to TRBJ2-2; the match to TRBD2 covers 13 bases. This CDR3 has 17 residues. Germline assignment: CDR1 SEHNR and CDR2 FQNEAQ (reference sequence). Germline trimming cut 5 bases from V and 7 bases from J; bases unmatched to any gene: 10. CDR3: CASSGMTSGRFIGELFF. For the CDR3, the DNA is TGTGCCAGCAGCGGGATGACTAGCGGGAGGTTTATCGGGGAGCTGTTTTTT.

This chain joins TRBV7-2 and TRBJ2-5, with D possibly being TRBD1 (6 bases). CDR1 and CDR2 from the germline V gene are SGHTA and FQGNSA. CDR3 length equals 14 residues. Trimming left V 3 bases short and J 2 bases short, with 10 bases between. The CDR3 DNA reads TGTGCCAGCAGCTTCGGGACAATACAAGAGACCCAGTACTTC. Translation gives CASSFGTIQETQYF. The entire variable domain, with the rest obtained from reference TRBV7-2 and TRBJ2-5, is as follows: GAGVSQSPSNKVTEKGKDVELRCDPISGHTALYWYRQSLGQGLEFLIYFQGNSAPDKSGLPSDRFSAERTGGSVSTLTIQRTQQEDSAVYLCASSFGTIQETQYFGPGTRLLVL.

This clone showed up just once. V is TRBV11-3 and J is TRBJ1-5; D is possibly TRBD1 (6 bases). V gave up 3 bases and J gave up 6 bases, with 9 bases separating them. The germline V gene encodes CDR1 SGHNT and CDR2 YENEEA. The CDR3 is made up of 13 amino acids. The CDR3 spells CASSLQGGQPQHF. CDR3 DNA sequence: TGTGCCAGCAGCTTGCAAGGGGGTCAGCCCCAGCATTTT.

The J gene is TRBJ1-2, the V gene TRBV19; D gene ambiguous. V was cut by 3 bases and J by 0 bases, with 11 bases left in between. The CDR3 runs 15 residues. Germline CDR1 is LNHDA and CDR2 is SQIVND (reference sequence). The DNA of the CDR3 is TGTGCCAGTAGTATGCTCCCCGGTGCTAACTATGGCTACACCTTC. Amino acid sequence: CASSMLPGANYGYTF.